These 12 T cell receptor beta chains share one sample of origin, sequenced in a study of blood T cell repertoires in COVID-19. Measured with immunoSEQ multiplex PCR; TCRdb has only the in-frame clones, and not every one. Of 120,000 or so clones listed, over 65% were seen once; the top ten hold 5.5% to 7%. The source material was peripheral blood. Source of these receptors: a man aged 65 to 79 with acute or convalescent COVID-19.

This clone was observed once. The chain couples TRBV18 to TRBJ1-1; D might be TRBD1 (5 bases). CDR1 is KGHSH, CDR2 LQKENI, per germline. V lost 2 bases, J lost 3 bases, and 31 bases lay in between. CDR3 length: 21 residues. CDR3 protein: CASSPSFDWTLSPRVDTEAFF. The CDR3 DNA follows: TGTGCCAGCTCACCAAGCTTTGATTGGACCCTATCGCCCAGGGTGGACACTGAAGCTTTCTTT.

V gene TRBV18 combines with J gene TRBJ2-1; D is possibly TRBD1 (5 bases). V lost 2 bases to trimming and J lost 5 bases, with 7 bases between them. The CDR3 contains 13 residues. Germline V gives CDR1 KGHSH, CDR2 LQKENI. The CDR3: CASSPLQDNEQFF. In nucleotides, the CDR3 is TGTGCCAGCTCACCATTACAGGACAATGAGCAGTTCTTC.

V and J are TRBV5-1 and TRBJ2-3, with D possibly matching TRBD2 (7 bases). Germline assignment: CDR1 SGHRS and CDR2 YFSETQ. The CDR3 covers 14 residues. The ends were cut back, 4 bases at V and 9 bases at J, with 18 bases in the middle. The CDR3 DNA sequence: TGCGCCAGCAGCCCGGACCCGGGGGGCCCCACGCAGTATTTT. Translated: CASSPDPGGPTQYF. The full variable domain, in which reference TRBV5-1 and TRBJ2-3 provide the parts outside the CDR3, is KAGVTQTPRYLIKTRGQQVTLSCSPISGHRSVSWYQQTPGQGLQFLFEYFSETQRNKGNFPGRFSGRQFSNSRSEMNVSTLELGDSALYLCASSPDPGGPTQYFGPGTRLTVL.

The chain links TRBV7-3 to TRBJ2-2; TRBD2 matches at 8 bases. The CDR3 runs to 19 residues. CDR1 and CDR2 (germline): SGHTA, FQGTGA. Unmatched junction bases numbered 18, after V lost 5 bases and J lost 4 bases. CDR3 sequence: CASSPGTGGGKTFTGELFF. CDR3 coding DNA: TGTGCCAGCAGCCCCGGAACGGGCGGGGGGAAAACTTTCACCGGGGAGCTGTTTTTT.

The chain has TRBV7-9 and TRBJ1-5, with a possible D match to TRBD1 (5 bases). V was pared by 1 base and J by 10 bases, with 17 bases between. The CDR3 covers 15 residues. Germline CDR1 SEHNR, CDR2 FQNEAQ (reference sequence). The CDR3 here is CASSLGSGGVQPQHF. For the CDR3, the DNA is TGTGCCAGCAGCTTAGGATCTGGGGGGGTTCAACCCCAGCATTTT.

The CDR3 DNA reads as TGTGCCTGGAGTGTACAGGGAAGGGGTGTTGGCTACACCTTC. It yields the protein CAWSVQGRGVGYTF. This chain connects TRBV30 to TRBJ1-2, with D possibly TRBD1 on 6 matching bases. V lost 0 bases and J lost 7, with 15 bases in between. Germline loops: CDR1 GTSNPN, CDR2 SVGIG (reference sequence). There are 14 residues in the CDR3. The whole variable domain, filled in from reference TRBV30 and TRBJ1-2, reads SQTIHQWPATLVQPVGSPLSLECTVEGTSNPNLYWYRQAAGRGLQLLFYSVGIGQISSEVPQNLSASRPQDRQFILSSKKLLLSDSGFYLCAWSVQGRGVGYTFGSGTRLTVV.

The chain employs TRBV9 and TRBJ2-2, with 7 bases identical to TRBD2. The germline CDR1 and CDR2 sequences are SGDLS and YYNGEE. The V and J ends lost 0 bases and 5 bases, in that order; junction bases with no gene match: 7. The CDR3 has 16 amino acids. CDR3 nucleotide sequence: TGTGCCAGCAGCGTAGGTGGCGGGAGTCGTACCGGGGAGCTGTTTTTT. It codes for CASSVGGGSRTGELFF.

The gene calls are TRBV3-1 (or the pseudogene TRBV3-2) and TRBJ2-5; a weak D match, TRBD2 (5 bases). This CDR3 region has 14 residues. Trimming pared 3 bases from V and 2 bases from J, leaving 10 bases between. From germline, CDR1 is LGHDT and CDR2 YNNKEL (reference sequence). CDR3 amino acids: CASSQGSSQETQYF. CDR3 DNA sequence: TGTGCCAGCAGCCAGGGGAGCTCTCAAGAGACCCAGTACTTC.

This chain joins TRBV4-1 and TRBJ1-1, with 8 bases identical to TRBD1. The CDR3 loop spans 16 amino acids. The germline CDR1 and CDR2 sequences are MGHRA and YSYEKL. V shed 1 base, J shed 0 bases, and the junction held 4 bases outside the gene matches. In DNA form, the CDR3 reads TGCGCCAGCAGCCAAGGACAGGGGCCCTTGAACACTGAAGCTTTCTTT. It specifies CASSQGQGPLNTEAFF.

The chain joins TRBV11-3 to TRBJ2-3; D gene unclear. Per the germline V gene, CDR1 is SGHNT and CDR2 is YENEEA. V was cut by 5 bases and J by 2 bases, with 11 bases left in between. The CDR3 totals 14 residues. CDR3 residues: CASSLRVLTDTQYF. CDR3 sequence (DNA): TGTGCCAGCAGCCTTCGGGTCCTCACAGATACGCAGTATTTT.

The chain links TRBV5-1 to TRBJ2-5; 9 nucleotides agree with TRBD1. The V segment lost 4 bases and the J segment 4 bases; nucleotides outside the gene matches: 8. The CDR3 runs to 15 residues. Germline V gene data show CDR1 as SGHRS and CDR2 as YFSETQ. The CDR3 sequence: CASSDQGTGTETQYF. The CDR3 region has the DNA TGCGCCAGCAGCGACCAGGGGACAGGGACAGAGACCCAGTACTTC.

V usage is TRBV6-5 and J usage is TRBJ2-1, with D possibly being TRBD1 (5 bases). Per the germline V gene, CDR1 is MNHEY and CDR2 is SVGAGI. The CDR3 consists of 14 residues. Trimming shortened V by 2 bases and J by 6 bases, and 11 bases separated the two germline ends. The CDR3 DNA is TGTGCCAGCAGTTACCCAGACAGAGGCAATGAGCAGTTCTTC. Translated: CASSYPDRGNEQFF.